This is a list of T cell receptor beta chains from one sample in a study of cytomegalovirus exposure and HLA in healthy donors. Sequencing used immunoSEQ multiplex PCR; TCRdb keeps in-frame clones, though not all of them. Counted here are approximately 120,000 clones, more than 70% occurring once; the ten biggest clones make up more than 2%. Material for sequencing was PBMCs. These receptors originate from a woman aged 18-29 years in good health and CMV-seronegative. The CDR3 runs from the conserved cysteine through the conserved F or W. The D gene is left open where the match is weak. Size is stated for part of the rows, as once, few or many counts, or as a class when the clone is expanded.

D gene: .; J gene: TRBJ2-1; CDR3 length: 15; clone size: .; V gene: TRBV7-3; CDR3 protein: CASSLKGGTPNEQFF; CDR3 DNA: TGTGCCAGCAGCTTAAAGGGGGGGACTCCCAATGAGCAGTTCTTC
D gene: .; J gene: TRBJ2-7; CDR3 length: 14; clone size: .; V gene: TRBV6-1; CDR3 protein: CASSEMRGTYEQYF; CDR3 DNA: TGTGCCAGCAGTGAAATGAGGGGGACCTACGAGCAGTACTTC
D gene: .; J gene: TRBJ1-1; CDR3 length: 14; clone size: .; V gene: TRBV10-3; CDR3 protein: CAIGRPGSDTEAFF; CDR3 DNA: TGTGCCATCGGCAGACCAGGATCAGACACTGAAGCTTTCTTT
D gene: TRBD1; J gene: TRBJ2-3; CDR3 length: 15; clone size: .; V gene: TRBV2; CDR3 protein: CASCPQGALVDTQYF; CDR3 DNA: TGTGCCAGCTGTCCGCAGGGGGCTCTGGTAGATACGCAGTATTTT
D gene: TRBD1; J gene: TRBJ1-1; CDR3 length: 16; clone size: .; V gene: TRBV6-5; CDR3 protein: CASSSPFSPLLQGPFF; CDR3 DNA: TGTGCCAGCAGTTCCCCGTTCTCCCCCCTACTACAGGGGCCTTTCTTT
D gene: .; J gene: TRBJ1-2; CDR3 length: 13; clone size: .; V gene: TRBV5-4; CDR3 protein: CASSFGGNYGYTF; CDR3 DNA: TGTGCCAGCAGCTTCGGGGGAAACTATGGCTACACCTTC
D gene: .; J gene: TRBJ1-1; CDR3 length: 13; clone size: .; V gene: TRBV9; CDR3 protein: CASSVGTISSAFF; CDR3 DNA: TGTGCCAGCAGCGTGGGGACAATCTCCTCAGCTTTCTTT
D gene: .; J gene: TRBJ2-5; CDR3 length: 16; clone size: .; V gene: TRBV6-6; CDR3 protein: CASSYWYIERQETQYF; CDR3 DNA: TGTGCCAGCAGTTACTGGTACATCGAGAGGCAAGAGACCCAGTACTTC
D gene: .; J gene: TRBJ2-1; CDR3 length: 15; clone size: .; V gene: TRBV5-1; CDR3 protein: CASSPGGQSYNEQFF; CDR3 DNA: TGCGCCAGCAGCCCCGGTGGGCAATCCTACAATGAGCAGTTCTTC
D gene: TRBD1; J gene: TRBJ2-7; CDR3 length: 16; clone size: .; V gene: TRBV4-3; CDR3 protein: CASSQLTRTGSYEQYF; CDR3 DNA: TGCGCCAGCAGCCAACTAACAAGGACAGGCTCCTACGAGCAGTACTTC
D gene: TRBD1; J gene: TRBJ2-1; CDR3 length: 15; clone size: .; V gene: TRBV5-1; CDR3 protein: CASRPGTGVHNEQFF; CDR3 DNA: TGCGCCAGCAGGCCCGGGACAGGGGTACACAATGAGCAGTTCTTC
D gene: TRBD2; J gene: TRBJ2-7; CDR3 length: 18; clone size: .; V gene: TRBV28; CDR3 protein: CASSLWSGGAGIYYEQYF; CDR3 DNA: TGTGCCAGCAGTTTATGGTCCGGGGGGGCGGGGATTTACTACGAGCAGTACTTC
D gene: .; J gene: TRBJ2-1; CDR3 length: 17; clone size: .; V gene: TRBV19; CDR3 protein: CASTPPTGHGAYNEQFF; CDR3 DNA: TGTGCCAGTACCCCCCCAACTGGGCACGGTGCCTACAATGAGCAGTTCTTC
D gene: .; J gene: TRBJ1-1; CDR3 length: 12; clone size: .; V gene: TRBV19; CDR3 protein: CASGGWDTEAFF; CDR3 DNA: TGTGCCAGTGGGGGGTGGGACACTGAAGCTTTCTTT
D gene: .; J gene: TRBJ1-5; CDR3 length: 14; clone size: .; V gene: TRBV6-1; CDR3 protein: CASIPGQSYQPQHF; CDR3 DNA: TGTGCCAGCATTCCAGGGCAGAGTTATCAGCCCCAGCATTTT
D gene: TRBD1; J gene: TRBJ2-4; CDR3 length: 16; clone size: once; V gene: TRBV6-6; CDR3 protein: CASSYPGQEAKNIQYF; CDR3 DNA: TGTGCCAGCAGTTACCCGGGACAGGAGGCCAAAAACATTCAGTACTTC
D gene: TRBD2; J gene: TRBJ2-1; CDR3 length: 18; clone size: .; V gene: TRBV27; CDR3 protein: CASSSLAGGPNSYNEQFF; CDR3 DNA: TGTGCCAGCAGTTCCCTAGCGGGAGGTCCCAACTCCTACAATGAGCAGTTCTTC
D gene: TRBD1; J gene: TRBJ1-2; CDR3 length: 14; clone size: .; V gene: TRBV30; CDR3 protein: CAWVQGAGAYGYTF; CDR3 DNA: TGTGCCTGGGTGCAGGGGGCAGGGGCTTATGGCTACACCTTC
D gene: .; J gene: TRBJ2-1; CDR3 length: 12; clone size: .; V gene: TRBV7-2; CDR3 protein: CASSLTSHEQFF; CDR3 DNA: TGTGCCAGCAGCTTAACAAGTCACGAGCAGTTCTTC
D gene: .; J gene: TRBJ2-2; CDR3 length: 15; clone size: once; V gene: TRBV5-5; CDR3 protein: CASSIKTVNTGELFF; CDR3 DNA: TGTGCCAGCAGCATTAAGACAGTAAACACCGGGGAGCTGTTTTTT
D gene: TRBD1; J gene: TRBJ2-1; CDR3 length: 15; clone size: .; V gene: TRBV19; CDR3 protein: CASSIDQGQGNEQFF; CDR3 DNA: TGTGCCAGTAGTATAGATCAGGGACAGGGAAATGAGCAGTTCTTC
D gene: TRBD2; J gene: TRBJ2-3; CDR3 length: 15; clone size: .; V gene: TRBV6-6; CDR3 protein: CASLGLAGGGDTQYF; CDR3 DNA: TGTGCCAGCCTCGGACTAGCGGGAGGAGGAGATACGCAGTATTTT
D gene: TRBD2; J gene: TRBJ2-7; CDR3 length: 17; clone size: many; V gene: TRBV15; CDR3 protein: CATSRDRLAGSSYEQYF; CDR3 DNA: TGTGCCACCAGCAGAGATCGGCTAGCGGGGAGCTCCTACGAGCAGTACTTC
D gene: TRBD2; J gene: TRBJ2-4; CDR3 length: 16; clone size: .; V gene: TRBV27; CDR3 protein: CASSPLVSSGSNIQYF; CDR3 DNA: TGTGCCAGCAGTCCCCTCGTCTCTAGCGGGAGTAACATTCAGTACTTC
D gene: .; J gene: TRBJ2-7; CDR3 length: 14; clone size: .; V gene: TRBV5-4; CDR3 protein: CASSPRQKLYEQYF; CDR3 DNA: TGTGCCAGCAGCCCCCGACAGAAACTATACGAGCAGTACTTC
D gene: TRBD2; J gene: TRBJ2-1; CDR3 length: 17; clone size: .; V gene: TRBV9; CDR3 protein: CASSVGLAGGTYNEQFF; CDR3 DNA: TGTGCCAGCAGCGTAGGGCTAGCGGGGGGGACCTACAATGAGCAGTTCTTC
D gene: TRBD2; J gene: TRBJ2-2; CDR3 length: 15; clone size: once; V gene: TRBV2; CDR3 protein: CASAPSGRGTGELFF; CDR3 DNA: TGTGCCAGCGCCCCAAGCGGGAGGGGTACCGGGGAGCTGTTTTTT
D gene: TRBD1; J gene: TRBJ1-2; CDR3 length: 18; clone size: once; V gene: TRBV6-1; CDR3 protein: CASSDVPGQTRGNYGYTF; CDR3 DNA: TGTGCCAGCAGTGACGTTCCGGGACAGACTAGGGGTAACTATGGCTACACCTTC
D gene: .; J gene: TRBJ2-7; CDR3 length: 15; clone size: .; V gene: TRBV7-2; CDR3 protein: CASSIRVGVPYEQYF; CDR3 DNA: TGTGCCAGCAGCATCCGGGTCGGGGTACCCTACGAGCAGTACTTC
D gene: .; J gene: TRBJ2-3; CDR3 length: 14; clone size: .; V gene: TRBV9; CDR3 protein: CASSVGGHGDTQYF; CDR3 DNA: TGTGCCAGCAGCGTAGGAGGACATGGGGATACGCAGTATTTT
D gene: .; J gene: TRBJ1-2; CDR3 length: 12; clone size: .; V gene: TRBV19; CDR3 protein: CASSDLGATCTF; CDR3 DNA: TGTGCCAGTAGTGACCTAGGGGCTACTTGCACCTTC
D gene: .; J gene: TRBJ2-7; CDR3 length: 13; clone size: few; V gene: TRBV7-9; CDR3 protein: CASSLLQGYEQYF; CDR3 DNA: TGTGCCAGCAGCTTACTGCAGGGCTACGAGCAGTACTTC
D gene: TRBD1; J gene: TRBJ1-2; CDR3 length: 15; clone size: .; V gene: TRBV28; CDR3 protein: CASSPLGTGTGGYTF; CDR3 DNA: TGTGCCAGCAGTCCCCTGGGGACCGGGACAGGGGGCTACACCTTC
D gene: TRBD2; J gene: TRBJ2-1; CDR3 length: 18; clone size: .; V gene: TRBV30; CDR3 protein: CAWNPARTSRSSYNEQFF; CDR3 DNA: TGTGCCTGGAACCCAGCCCGGACTAGCCGAAGCTCCTACAATGAGCAGTTCTTC
D gene: .; J gene: TRBJ1-5; CDR3 length: 14; clone size: once; V gene: TRBV6-5; CDR3 protein: CASSYDRHNQPQHF; CDR3 DNA: TGTGCCAGCAGTTACGACAGACACAATCAGCCCCAGCATTTT
D gene: .; J gene: TRBJ1-1; CDR3 length: 14; clone size: .; V gene: TRBV9; CDR3 protein: CASSVRGADTEAFF; CDR3 DNA: TGTGCCAGCAGCGTCCGGGGGGCAGACACTGAAGCTTTCTTT
D gene: .; J gene: TRBJ2-7; CDR3 length: 13; clone size: .; V gene: TRBV10-3; CDR3 protein: CAISVDRWGEQYF; CDR3 DNA: TGTGCCATCAGTGTCGACAGGTGGGGCGAGCAGTACTTC
D gene: .; J gene: TRBJ1-1; CDR3 length: 15; clone size: .; V gene: TRBV28; CDR3 protein: CASSSVGGGDTEAFF; CDR3 DNA: TGTGCCAGCAGTTCGGTCGGAGGGGGGGACACTGAAGCTTTCTTT
D gene: TRBD1; J gene: TRBJ1-3; CDR3 length: 17; clone size: .; V gene: TRBV9; CDR3 protein: CASSVGTGTVPGNTIYF; CDR3 DNA: TGTGCCAGCAGCGTAGGGACCGGGACAGTGCCTGGAAACACCATATATTTT
D gene: TRBD2; J gene: TRBJ2-3; CDR3 length: 19; clone size: .; V gene: TRBV7-8; CDR3 protein: CASSFGASGRSRGTDTQYF; CDR3 DNA: TGTGCCAGCAGCTTTGGGGCTAGCGGGAGATCCAGGGGCACAGATACGCAGTATTTT
D gene: TRBD2; J gene: TRBJ2-2; CDR3 length: 18; clone size: .; V gene: TRBV29-1; CDR3 protein: CSDVSGSSSLGNTGELFF; CDR3 DNA: TGCAGCGATGTTAGCGGGAGCTCCAGTTTGGGGAACACCGGGGAGCTGTTTTTT
D gene: TRBD2; J gene: TRBJ2-5; CDR3 length: 15; clone size: .; V gene: TRBV27; CDR3 protein: CASSQGLAGQETQYF; CDR3 DNA: TGTGCCAGCAGTCAAGGACTAGCGGGGCAAGAGACCCAGTACTTC
D gene: .; J gene: TRBJ2-4; CDR3 length: 14; clone size: .; V gene: TRBV4-2; CDR3 protein: CASSQRGTKNIQYF; CDR3 DNA: TGTGCCAGCAGCCAAAGGGGAACCAAAAACATTCAGTACTTC
D gene: .; J gene: TRBJ1-5; CDR3 length: 13; clone size: .; V gene: TRBV11-2; CDR3 protein: CASSLRRDQPQHF; CDR3 DNA: TGTGCCAGCAGCTTGCGGAGGGATCAGCCCCAGCATTTT
D gene: TRBD2; J gene: TRBJ2-5; CDR3 length: 17; clone size: .; V gene: TRBV28; CDR3 protein: CASSSTGLAGLQETQYF; CDR3 DNA: TGTGCCAGCAGTTCCACGGGGCTAGCGGGACTCCAAGAGACCCAGTACTTC
D gene: TRBD1; J gene: TRBJ1-5; CDR3 length: 14; clone size: .; V gene: TRBV4-1; CDR3 protein: CASSRGTGDQPQHF; CDR3 DNA: TGCGCCAGCAGCCGCGGGACAGGAGATCAGCCCCAGCATTTT
D gene: TRBD2; J gene: TRBJ2-1; CDR3 length: 17; clone size: .; V gene: TRBV19; CDR3 protein: CASKSSGGAAGIREQFF; CDR3 DNA: TGTGCCAGTAAGTCTAGCGGGGGGGCCGCGGGAATCCGCGAGCAGTTCTTC
D gene: .; J gene: TRBJ2-5; CDR3 length: 14; clone size: .; V gene: TRBV30; CDR3 protein: CAWRSRGKLWTQYF; CDR3 DNA: TGTGCCTGGAGGTCGCGAGGCAAGCTGTGGACCCAGTACTTC